This T cell receptor beta chain was retrieved from a study of human T cells and chemical hapten exposure. Time point described: patch test 1, 2 weeks after DPC sensitization. This sample's treatment: therapeutic diphenylcyclopropenone sensitization with weekly scalp DPC. Ahead of applying each patch test, blood was sampled. The study enrolled 18 to 70-year-old alopecia patients suitable for DPC. TCRdb re-analysed the RACE reads in MiXCR, keeping a single row per CDR3 protein. Among about 360,000 distinct CDR3 sequences listed, approximately 5% were seen once. This clonotype was seen repeatedly, ten times or more. The CDR3 has 18 residues. Germline V gene data show CDR1 as ENHRY and CDR2 as SYGVKD. V was clipped by 5 bases and J by 6 bases, with 26 bases between them.

The TCR comes from a woman in her 50s with alopecia areata. Some clones in this sample may be carry-over from other donors' samples. This specimen was whole blood, taken in connection with sensitization to the hapten diphenylcyclopropenone (DPC). The chain has TRBV10-3 and TRBJ1-5, with TRBD1 as a possible D gene (5 bases). The CDR3 loop reads CAISPNPQGVDRGQPQHF. In nucleotides, the CDR3 is TGTGCCATCAGTCCGAACCCTCAGGGTGTTGACCGCGGTCAGCCCCAGCATTTT.